The 21 T cell receptor beta chains below come from one sample, sequenced in a study of blood T cell repertoires in COVID-19. Profiled with immunoSEQ multiplex PCR; TCRdb holds only in-frame clones, not every one. The sample yields around 200,000 clones, around 84% seen once. Sequenced: peripheral blood. The receptor set was obtained from a woman between 65 and 79 years old with COVID-19, enrolled during active disease.

The chain recombines TRBV6-6 with TRBJ2-3; 8 positions match TRBD2. Trimming removed 7 bases from V and 4 bases from J; junction bases left unmatched: 7. The V gene's germline CDR1 is MNHNY and CDR2 SVGAGI (reference sequence). This CDR3 has 14 amino acids. DNA of the CDR3: TGTGCCAGCACCATCAGCGGGAGATCAGATACGCAGTATTTT. Residues: CASTISGRSDTQYF.

This chain joins TRBV12-5 and TRBJ1-1; D remains unclear. Germline V lookup: CDR1 LGHNT, CDR2 FRNRAP. The CDR3 is made up of 13 amino acids. The V end was cut by 4 bases, the J end by 1 base, with 7 bases between. The CDR3 loop reads CASGSQANTEAFF. The CDR3 DNA sequence: TGTGCTAGTGGTTCGCAGGCGAACACTGAAGCTTTCTTT.

This clone was seen a single time. The CDR3 is CAASAGGNIQYF. The CDR3, as DNA: TGTGCCGCCTCGGCGGGGGGAAACATTCAGTACTTC. The V gene is TRBV24-1, the J gene TRBJ2-4; 8 positions match TRBD2. The CDR3 loop spans 12 amino acids. CDR1 and CDR2 (germline): KGHDR, SFDVKD. The junction had 6 bases not matched to a gene; V was cut back by 12 bases and J by 6 bases.

The J gene is TRBJ1-5, the V gene TRBV3-1 (or the pseudogene TRBV3-2); unclear D gene. The CDR3 loop spans 15 amino acids. Germline V CDR1 and CDR2: LGHDT, YNNKEL (reference sequence). Deletions cut 1 base from V and 0 bases from J, with 7 bases between. The CDR3 loop reads CASSQGPNSNQPQHF. The DNA for the CDR3 is TGTGCCAGCAGCCAAGGGCCAAATAGCAATCAGCCCCAGCATTTT.

The chain uses TRBV14 and TRBJ2-3; TRBD2 matches 12 bases. The CDR3 sequence is 20 residues long. Germline trimming cut 6 bases from V and 1 base from J; bases unmatched to any gene: 17. Germline assignment: CDR1 SGHDN and CDR2 FVKESK. CDR3 in DNA: TGTGCCAGCAGTCTCAAAAGACAGACTAGCGGGAGATGGGGCACAGATACGCAGTATTTT. As protein: CASSLKRQTSGRWGTDTQYF.

The chain has TRBV7-3 and TRBJ1-1; no reliable D call. This CDR3 has 16 residues. CDR1 is SGHTA and CDR2 is FQGTGA in the germline V gene. V was clipped by 3 bases and J by 1 base, with 15 bases between them. The CDR3 bases are TGTGCCAGCAGCTTGGGCCAGATCAACGAGAACACTGAAGCTTTCTTT. Translating it yields CASSLGQINENTEAFF.

This sequence joins TRBV18 and TRBJ2-3; 7 bases are shared with TRBD1. J was trimmed by 6 bases and V by 5 bases; bases with no gene match: 5. The CDR3 has 13 residues. The V gene's germline CDR1 is KGHSH and CDR2 LQKENI. For the CDR3, the DNA is TGTGCCAGCTCAGAGACAGGGCGGGATACGCAGTATTTT. Amino acids: CASSETGRDTQYF.

The chain uses TRBV18 and TRBJ1-1, with D maybe TRBD1 (5 bases). V was shortened by 2 bases and J by 0 bases, with 13 bases between the two germline ends. Germline loops: CDR1 KGHSH, CDR2 LQKENI. This CDR3 spans 16 amino acids. CDR3 region: CASSPGQGGVNTEAFF. DNA for the CDR3: TGTGCCAGCTCACCAGGGCAGGGTGGAGTGAACACTGAAGCTTTCTTT. The full variable domain, with the rest looked up from reference TRBV18 and TRBJ1-1, is NAGVMQNPRHLVRRRGQEARLRCSPMKGHSHVYWYRQLPEEGLKFMVYLQKENIIDESGMPKERFSAEFPKEGPSILRIQQVVRGDSAAYFCASSPGQGGVNTEAFFGQGTRLTVV.

The chain's CDR3 is CASSLTLGGGTGNTIYF. In nucleotides, the CDR3 is TGTGCCAGCAGTCTAACCCTAGGGGGGGGGACTGGAAACACCATATATTTT. The chain links TRBV28 to TRBJ1-3; weak D call: TRBD1 (6 bases). This CDR3 has 17 residues. The V end lost 5 bases, the J end lost 2 bases, and 19 bases lay between the germline ends. Germline loops: CDR1 MDHEN, CDR2 SYDVKM.

The chain has TRBV3-1 (or the pseudogene TRBV3-2) and TRBJ1-4; maybe TRBD1 (5 bases). This CDR3 has 15 residues. CDR1 and CDR2 from the germline V gene are LGHDT and YNNKEL (reference sequence). Trimming shortened V by 4 bases and J by 4 bases, and 13 bases separated the two germline ends. The CDR3 sequence: CASSRNTGDNEKLFF. CDR3 DNA sequence: TGTGCCAGCAGCCGAAATACAGGAGATAATGAAAAACTGTTTTTT.

The chain has TRBV7-9 and TRBJ1-1, with D unresolved. CDR3 length: 14 residues. Between the trimmed V and J ends, which lost 6 bases and 7 bases, there was a span of 18 bases. In germline, CDR1 is SEHNR, CDR2 FQNEAQ (reference sequence). The CDR3 sequence is CASSSARRGGEAFF. DNA of the CDR3: TGTGCCAGCAGTTCAGCACGTCGTGGAGGTGAAGCTTTCTTT.

The V call is TRBV21-1, the J call TRBJ1-2. TRBV21-1 is annotated as a pseudogene. The CDR3 contains 13 residues. CDR3 residues: CASSYRRGDGYTF. As DNA, the CDR3 is TGTGCCAGCAGCTACAGGAGGGGCGATGGCTACACCTTC.

V gene TRBV6-6 combines with J gene TRBJ2-7, with no clear D. CDR3 length: 13 amino acids. Trimming cost V 2 bases and J 4 bases, with 9 bases left between them. Germline V CDR1 and CDR2: MNHNY, SVGAGI (reference sequence). The CDR3 DNA sequence: TGTGCCAGCAGTTACCACAGCCGTTACGAGCAGTACGTC. Translating it yields CASSYHSRYEQYV.

The V gene is TRBV6-1, the J gene TRBJ1-5; D not certain. Deletions cut 3 bases from V and 7 bases from J, with 7 bases between. The germline CDR1 and CDR2 sequences are MNHNS and SASEGT. The CDR3 is made up of 12 amino acids. The CDR3 sequence is CASSERIQPQHF. The DNA for the CDR3 is TGTGCCAGCAGTGAGCGGATCCAGCCCCAGCATTTT.

This clone was observed once. The rearrangement joins TRBV7-6 to TRBJ1-5; 7 nucleotides agree with TRBD1. CDR1 and CDR2 (germline): SGHVS, FNYEAQ. The length of the CDR3 is 15 residues. V dropped 7 bases and J dropped 2; count of bases not matched to a gene: 8. Here the CDR3 reads CASTSTGKGNQPQHF. CDR3 DNA: TGTGCCAGCACCTCGACAGGGAAAGGCAATCAGCCCCAGCATTTT. Complete variable domain (other parts from reference TRBV7-6 and TRBJ1-5): GAGVSQSPRYKVTKRGQDVALRCDPISGHVSLYWYRQALGQGPEFLTYFNYEAQQDKSGLPNDRFSAERPEGSISTLTIQRTEQRDSAMYRCASTSTGKGNQPQHFGDGTRLSIL.

V usage is TRBV6-4 and J usage is TRBJ1-6; D is uncertain. The germline gives CDR1 MRHNA, CDR2 SNTAGT. V dropped 6 bases and J dropped 2 bases, with 11 bases sitting between them. CDR3 length equals 15 residues. In nucleotides, the CDR3 is TGTGCCAGCAGGAGGGAAGCCACCTATAATTCACCCCTCCACTTT. Its protein is CASRREATYNSPLHF.

This clone was observed once. The gene calls are TRBV7-3 and TRBJ1-1; D gene ambiguous. V was trimmed by 2 bases and J by 0 bases, leaving 10 bases between them. CDR1 SGHTA and CDR2 FQGTGA come from the germline V gene. The CDR3 has 15 amino acids. The CDR3 DNA reads as TGTGCCAGCAGCTTACGGGTGCCAGTGAACACTGAAGCTTTCTTT. Translation: CASSLRVPVNTEAFF. Full variable domain (rest looked up from reference TRBV7-3 and TRBJ1-1): GAGVSQTPSNKVTEKGKYVELRCDPISGHTALYWYRQSLGQGPEFLIYFQGTGAADDSGLPNDRFFAVRPEGSVSTLKIQRTERGDSAVYLCASSLRVPVNTEAFFGQGTRLTVV.

This sequence joins TRBV25-1 and TRBJ1-1; D gene uncertain. Germline values: CDR1 MGHDK, CDR2 SYGVNS. Trimming shortened V by 4 bases and J by 7 bases, and 19 bases separated the two germline ends. This CDR3 contains 15 residues. DNA of the CDR3: TGTGCCAGCAGTGCTTCGGACTCCCTGCGGGGTGAAGCTTTCTTT. The encoded protein is CASSASDSLRGEAFF.

V and J are TRBV18 and TRBJ2-6, with D tentatively TRBD1 (6 bases). This CDR3 spans 17 amino acids. The V gene lost 4 bases and the J gene lost 2 bases, with 15 bases spanning the gap. Germline V lookup: CDR1 KGHSH, CDR2 LQKENI. The CDR3 DNA is TGTGCCAGCTCACGGCTGAACAGGGCCCCTGGGGCCAACGTCCTGACTTTC. This gives the protein CASSRLNRAPGANVLTF. Full variable domain (outside the CDR3, taken from reference TRBV18 and TRBJ2-6): NAGVMQNPRHLVRRRGQEARLRCSPMKGHSHVYWYRQLPEEGLKFMVYLQKENIIDESGMPKERFSAEFPKEGPSILRIQQVVRGDSAAYFCASSRLNRAPGANVLTFGAGSRLTVL.

For the CDR3, the DNA is TGTGCCGTTAGACGGGACAGGAACACTGAAGCTTTCTTT. It encodes CAVRRDRNTEAFF. The genes are TRBV2 and TRBJ1-1, with 7 positions matching TRBD1. After removal of 11 bases from V and 1 base from J, the junction contained 7 bases not matched to a gene. Germline CDR1 and CDR2: SNHLY and FYNNEI. The CDR3 length is 13 residues.

A single count supports this clone. The chain carries TRBV6-5 and TRBJ1-6, with 9 positions matching TRBD1. The trim removed 7 bases at V and 10 bases at J, leaving 11 bases unmatched. Germline V gene data show CDR1 as MNHEY and CDR2 as SVGAGI. The CDR3 is made up of 15 amino acids. The CDR3 nucleotides are TGTGCCAGCACCAAAAAGGGACAGGGCGAATCACCCCTCCACTTT. Translation: CASTKKGQGESPLHF.